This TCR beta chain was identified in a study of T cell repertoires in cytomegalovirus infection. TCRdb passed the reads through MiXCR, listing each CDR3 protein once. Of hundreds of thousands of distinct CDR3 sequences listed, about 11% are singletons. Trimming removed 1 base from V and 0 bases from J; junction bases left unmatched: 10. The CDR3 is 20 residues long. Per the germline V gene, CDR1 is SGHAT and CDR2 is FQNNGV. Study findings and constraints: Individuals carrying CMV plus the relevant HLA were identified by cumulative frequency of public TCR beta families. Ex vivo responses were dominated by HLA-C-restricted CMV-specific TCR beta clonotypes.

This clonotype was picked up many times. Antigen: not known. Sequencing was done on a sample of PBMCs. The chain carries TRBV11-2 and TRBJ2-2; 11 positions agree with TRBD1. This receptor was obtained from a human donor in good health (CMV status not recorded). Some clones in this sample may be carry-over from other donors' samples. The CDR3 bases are TGTGCCAGCAGCTTAGGCGGTGGACAGGGGGCCTGGTCGAACACCGGGGAGCTGTTTTTT. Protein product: CASSLGGGQGAWSNTGELFF.